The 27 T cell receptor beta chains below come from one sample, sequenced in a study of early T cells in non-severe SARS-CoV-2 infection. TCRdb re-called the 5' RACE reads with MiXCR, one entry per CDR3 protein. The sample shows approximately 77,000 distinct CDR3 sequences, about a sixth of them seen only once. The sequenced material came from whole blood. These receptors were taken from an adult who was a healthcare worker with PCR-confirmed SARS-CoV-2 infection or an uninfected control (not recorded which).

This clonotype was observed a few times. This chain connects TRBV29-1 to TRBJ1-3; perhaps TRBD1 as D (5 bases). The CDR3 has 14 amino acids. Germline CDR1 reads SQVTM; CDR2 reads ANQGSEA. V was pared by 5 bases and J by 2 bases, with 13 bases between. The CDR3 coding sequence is TGCAGCGTTAATCTGGGGACGACTGGAAACACCATATATTTT. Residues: CSVNLGTTGNTIYF.

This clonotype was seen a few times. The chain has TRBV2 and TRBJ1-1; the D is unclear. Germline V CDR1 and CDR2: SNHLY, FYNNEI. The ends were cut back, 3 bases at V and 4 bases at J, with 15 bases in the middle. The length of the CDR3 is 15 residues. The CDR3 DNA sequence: TGTGCCAGCAGTGAGGACCCCTCCCCGGGCACTGAAGCTTTCTTT. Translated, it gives CASSEDPSPGTEAFF.

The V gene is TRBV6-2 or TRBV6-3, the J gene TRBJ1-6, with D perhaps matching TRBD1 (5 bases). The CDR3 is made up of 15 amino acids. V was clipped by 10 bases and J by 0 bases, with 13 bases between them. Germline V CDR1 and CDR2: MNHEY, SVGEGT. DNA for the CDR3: TGTGCCACCCTCAAAGACAGCTCCTATAATTCACCCCTCCACTTT. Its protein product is CATLKDSSYNSPLHF.

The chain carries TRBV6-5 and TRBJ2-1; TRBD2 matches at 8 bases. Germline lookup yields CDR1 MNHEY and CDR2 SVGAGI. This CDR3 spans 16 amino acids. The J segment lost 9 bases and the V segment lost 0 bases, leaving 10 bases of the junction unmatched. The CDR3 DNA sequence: TGTGCCAGCAGTTACTCGCTGTCGGGAGGGCCGGGTGAGCAGTTCTTC. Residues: CASSYSLSGGPGEQFF.

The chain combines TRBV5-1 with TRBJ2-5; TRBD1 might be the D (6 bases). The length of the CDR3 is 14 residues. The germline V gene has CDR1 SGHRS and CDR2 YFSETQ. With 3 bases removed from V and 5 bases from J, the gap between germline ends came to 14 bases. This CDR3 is CASSSTGWGETQYF. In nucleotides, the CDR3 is TGCGCCAGCAGCTCGACAGGTTGGGGCGAGACCCAGTACTTC.

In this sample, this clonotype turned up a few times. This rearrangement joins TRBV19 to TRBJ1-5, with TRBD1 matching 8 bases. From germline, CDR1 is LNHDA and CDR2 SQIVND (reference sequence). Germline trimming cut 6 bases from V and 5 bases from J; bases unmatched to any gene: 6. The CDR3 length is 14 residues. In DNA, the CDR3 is TGTGCCAGTAGCATACAGGGGGTCCATCAGCCCCAGCATTTT. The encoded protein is CASSIQGVHQPQHF. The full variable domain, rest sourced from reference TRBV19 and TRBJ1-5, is DGGITQSPKYLFRKEGQNVTLSCEQNLNHDAMYWYRQDPGQGLRLIYYSQIVNDFQKGDIAEGYSVSREKKESFPLTVTSAQKNPTAFYLCASSIQGVHQPQHFGDGTRLSIL.

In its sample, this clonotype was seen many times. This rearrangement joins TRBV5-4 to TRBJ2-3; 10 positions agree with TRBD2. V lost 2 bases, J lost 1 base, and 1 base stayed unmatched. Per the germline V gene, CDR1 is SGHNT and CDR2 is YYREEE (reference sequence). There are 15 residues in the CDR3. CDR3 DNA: TGTGCCAGCAGCTTCGGACTAGCGGGCACAGATACGCAGTATTTT. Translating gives CASSFGLAGTDTQYF.

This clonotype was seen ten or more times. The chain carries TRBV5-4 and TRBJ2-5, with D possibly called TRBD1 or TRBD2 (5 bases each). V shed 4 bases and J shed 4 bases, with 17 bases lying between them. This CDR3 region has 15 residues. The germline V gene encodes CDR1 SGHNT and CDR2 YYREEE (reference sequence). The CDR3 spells CASSAINQGRETQYF. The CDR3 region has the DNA TGTGCCAGCAGCGCTATAAATCAGGGACGAGAGACCCAGTACTTC.

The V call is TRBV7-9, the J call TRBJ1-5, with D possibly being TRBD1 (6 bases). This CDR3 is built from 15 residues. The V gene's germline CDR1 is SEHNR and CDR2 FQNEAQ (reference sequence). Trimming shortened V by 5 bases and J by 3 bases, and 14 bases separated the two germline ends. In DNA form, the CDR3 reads TGTGCCAGCAGCCGTCTAGGGGGAATCAATCAGCCCCAGCATTTT. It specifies CASSRLGGINQPQHF. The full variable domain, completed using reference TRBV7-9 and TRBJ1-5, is DTGVSQNPRHKITKRGQNVTFRCDPISEHNRLYWYRQTLGQGPEFLTYFQNEAQLEKSRLLSDRFSAERPKGSFSTLEIQRTEQGDSAMYLCASSRLGGINQPQHFGDGTRLSIL.

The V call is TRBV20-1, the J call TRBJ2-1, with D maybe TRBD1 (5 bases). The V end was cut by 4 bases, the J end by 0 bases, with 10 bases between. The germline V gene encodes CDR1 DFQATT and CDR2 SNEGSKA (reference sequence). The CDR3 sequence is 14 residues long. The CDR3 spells CSANQGSSYNEQFF. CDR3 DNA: TGCAGTGCTAACCAGGGCAGCTCCTACAATGAGCAGTTCTTC.

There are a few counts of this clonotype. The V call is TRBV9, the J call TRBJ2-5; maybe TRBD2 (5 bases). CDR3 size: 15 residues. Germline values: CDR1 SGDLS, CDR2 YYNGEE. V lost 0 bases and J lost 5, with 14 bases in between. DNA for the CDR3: TGTGCCAGCAGCGTAGGTGGTAGCGTTGGGGAGACCCAGTACTTC. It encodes CASSVGGSVGETQYF.

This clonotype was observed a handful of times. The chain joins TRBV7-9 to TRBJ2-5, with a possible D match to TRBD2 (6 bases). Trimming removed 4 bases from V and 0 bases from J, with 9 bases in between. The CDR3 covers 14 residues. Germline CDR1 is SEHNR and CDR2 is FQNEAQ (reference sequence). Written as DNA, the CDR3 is TGTGCCAGCAGCTCCCGGGAGTACCAAGAGACCCAGTACTTC. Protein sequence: CASSSREYQETQYF.

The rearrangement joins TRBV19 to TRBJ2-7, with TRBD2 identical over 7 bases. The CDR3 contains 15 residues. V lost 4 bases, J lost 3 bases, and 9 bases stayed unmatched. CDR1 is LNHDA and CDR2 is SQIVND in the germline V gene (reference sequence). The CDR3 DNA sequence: TGTGCCAGTAGTAAAACCGGGACTACCTACTACGAGCAGTACTTC. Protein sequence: CASSKTGTTYYEQYF.

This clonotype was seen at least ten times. The CDR3 spells CASSQSGTHQSDEQFF. The CDR3 DNA is TGTGCCAGCAGCCAATCGGGGACTCATCAATCGGATGAGCAGTTCTTC. The V and J genes are TRBV4-2 and TRBJ2-1; tentative D call: TRBD2 (6 bases). Germline V CDR1 and CDR2: LGHNA, YNFKEQ. The CDR3 is 16 amino acids. Trimming cost V 2 bases and J 8 bases, with 19 bases left between them.

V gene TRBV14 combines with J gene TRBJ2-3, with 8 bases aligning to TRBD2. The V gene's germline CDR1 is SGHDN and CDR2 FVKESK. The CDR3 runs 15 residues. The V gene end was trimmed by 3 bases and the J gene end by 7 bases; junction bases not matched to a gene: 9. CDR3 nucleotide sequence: TGTGCCAGCAGCCAGATCCGCGGGGGGCTCCATACGCAGTATTTT. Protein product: CASSQIRGGLHTQYF.

Here the CDR3 reads CASRQGTPPTF. In nucleotides, the CDR3 is TGTGCCAGCAGACAAGGGACTCCCCCAACCTTC. This sequence joins TRBV11-2 and TRBJ1-2; D perhaps matches TRBD1 (5 bases). Germline values: CDR1 SGHAT, CDR2 FQNNGV. Trimming took 6 bases from V and 14 from J, leaving 16 bases between them. The CDR3 runs 11 residues.

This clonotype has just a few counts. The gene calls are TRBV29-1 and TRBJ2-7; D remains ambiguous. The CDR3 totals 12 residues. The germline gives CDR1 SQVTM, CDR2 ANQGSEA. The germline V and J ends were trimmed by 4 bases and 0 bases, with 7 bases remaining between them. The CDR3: CSVGQASYEQYF. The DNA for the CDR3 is TGCAGCGTTGGCCAGGCCTCCTACGAGCAGTACTTC.

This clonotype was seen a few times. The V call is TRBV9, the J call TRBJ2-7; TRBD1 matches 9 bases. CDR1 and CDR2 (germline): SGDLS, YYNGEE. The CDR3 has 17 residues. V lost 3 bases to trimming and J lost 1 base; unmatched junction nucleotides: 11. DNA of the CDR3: TGTGCCAGCAGCGGCGGACCCGGGACAGGGCCTTCCTACGAGCAGTACTTC. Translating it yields CASSGGPGTGPSYEQYF.

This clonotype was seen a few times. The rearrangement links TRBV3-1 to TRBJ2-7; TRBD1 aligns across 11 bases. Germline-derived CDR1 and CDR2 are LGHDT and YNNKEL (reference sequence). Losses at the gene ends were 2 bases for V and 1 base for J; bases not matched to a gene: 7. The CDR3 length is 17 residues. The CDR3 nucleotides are TGTGCCAGCAGCCAAAGCGGACAGGGGGCCTCATCCTACGAGCAGTACTTC. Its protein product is CASSQSGQGASSYEQYF.

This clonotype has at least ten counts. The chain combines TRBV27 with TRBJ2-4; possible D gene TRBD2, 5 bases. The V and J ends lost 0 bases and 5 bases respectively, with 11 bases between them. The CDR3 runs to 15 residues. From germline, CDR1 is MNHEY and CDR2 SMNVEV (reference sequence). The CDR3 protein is CASSLSRGYENIQYF. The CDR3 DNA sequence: TGTGCCAGCAGTTTATCTAGAGGGTACGAAAACATTCAGTACTTC.

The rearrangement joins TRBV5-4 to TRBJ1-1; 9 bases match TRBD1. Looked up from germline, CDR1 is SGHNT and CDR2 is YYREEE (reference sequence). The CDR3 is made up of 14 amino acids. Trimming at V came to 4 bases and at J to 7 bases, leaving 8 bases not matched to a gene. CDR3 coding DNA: TGTGCCAGCAGCATGTCCGGGACAGGGAATGAAGCTTTCTTT. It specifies CASSMSGTGNEAFF.

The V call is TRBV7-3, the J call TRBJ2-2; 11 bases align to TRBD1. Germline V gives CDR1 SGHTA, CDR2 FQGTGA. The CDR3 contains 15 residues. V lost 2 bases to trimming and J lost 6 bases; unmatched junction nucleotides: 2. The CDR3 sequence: CASSLGQGAAGELFF. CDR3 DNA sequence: TGTGCCAGCAGCTTAGGACAGGGGGCGGCCGGGGAGCTGTTTTTT.

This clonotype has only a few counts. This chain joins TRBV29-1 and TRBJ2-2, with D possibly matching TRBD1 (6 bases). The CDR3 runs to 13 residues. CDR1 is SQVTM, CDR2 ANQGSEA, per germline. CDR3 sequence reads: CSTLGQNTGELFF. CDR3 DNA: TGCAGTACCCTGGGACAGAACACCGGGGAGCTGTTTTTT.

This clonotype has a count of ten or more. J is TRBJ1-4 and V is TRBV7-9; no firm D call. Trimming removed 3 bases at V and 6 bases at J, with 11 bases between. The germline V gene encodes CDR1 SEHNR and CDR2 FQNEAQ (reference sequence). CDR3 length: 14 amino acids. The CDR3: CASSFYREDEKLFF. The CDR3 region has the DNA TGTGCCAGCAGCTTTTATCGCGAAGATGAAAAACTGTTTTTT.

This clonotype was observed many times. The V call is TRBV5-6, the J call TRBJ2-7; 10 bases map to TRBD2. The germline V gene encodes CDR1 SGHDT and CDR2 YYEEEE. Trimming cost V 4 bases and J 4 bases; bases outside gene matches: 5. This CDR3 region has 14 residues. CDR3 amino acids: CASSGGLAVYEQYF. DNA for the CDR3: TGTGCCAGCAGCGGAGGACTAGCGGTTTACGAGCAGTACTTC.

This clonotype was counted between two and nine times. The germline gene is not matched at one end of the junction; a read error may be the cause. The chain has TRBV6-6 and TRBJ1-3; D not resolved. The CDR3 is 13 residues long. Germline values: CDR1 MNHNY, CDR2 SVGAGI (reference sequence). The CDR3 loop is CASSSFSGNTIYF. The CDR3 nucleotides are TGTGCCAGCAGTTCCTTCTCTGGAAACACTATATATTTT.

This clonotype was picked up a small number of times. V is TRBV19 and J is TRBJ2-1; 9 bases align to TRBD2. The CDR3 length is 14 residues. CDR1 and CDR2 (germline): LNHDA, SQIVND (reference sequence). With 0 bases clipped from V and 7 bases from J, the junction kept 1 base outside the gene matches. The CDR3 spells CASSIDLAGNEQFF. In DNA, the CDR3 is TGTGCCAGTAGTATAGACCTAGCGGGGAATGAGCAGTTCTTC.